Here is one TCR beta chain with its context. This CDR3 is built from 12 residues. CDR1 and CDR2 (germline): SGHRS, YFSETQ. The germline V and J ends were trimmed by 4 bases and 7 bases, with 11 bases remaining between them. The data are from a study of cytomegalovirus exposure and HLA in healthy donors. Study in general: Earlier, 95 million to 120 million unique TCR beta sequences were recovered from roughly 180 million T cells by an analysis.

The study ran its PCR with 60 Vbeta and 13 Jbeta primers. Libraries were prepared by immunoSEQ multiplex PCR; TCRdb keeps only in-frame clonotypes and omits some of them. The table has 100,000 to 150,000 clones, roughly 15% seen once; the top ten hold over 1.5%. The clonotype comes from a woman aged 18-30 years in good health and CMV-seronegative. The sample taken for sequencing was PBMCs. The chain employs TRBV5-1 and TRBJ1-2; D unresolved. For the CDR3, the DNA is TGCGCCAGCAGCCCGGGTCTGGGTGGCTACACCTTC. Protein product: CASSPGLGGYTF. The full variable domain, with the rest looked up from reference TRBV5-1 and TRBJ1-2, is KAGVTQTPRYLIKTRGQQVTLSCSPISGHRSVSWYQQTPGQGLQFLFEYFSETQRNKGNFPGRFSGRQFSNSRSEMNVSTLELGDSALYLCASSPGLGGYTFGSGTRLTVV.